The clone carrying this T cell receptor (beta chain) was seen at least ten times. As yet, its antigen is unknown. Trimming cost V 4 bases and J 2 bases, with 21 bases left between them. The CDR3 sequence is 17 residues long. From germline, CDR1 is SGHRS and CDR2 YFSETQ. These data belong to a study of T-cell memory formation after mild COVID-19. Turning to the study itself: For the most part, TCR clusters were specific to one donor.

MiXCR was run by TCRdb on the 5' RACE reads, yielding one entry per CDR3 protein. The table has 540,000 or so distinct CDR3 sequences, roughly 20% seen once. Findings and limits, study-wide: While clones contracting from day 15 to 85 were balanced between CD4 and CD8, later expanders leaned CD4+. Pre-infection memory held some responding clones, suggesting pre-existing cross-reactive T cells responded. Among CD4+ contracting clones, most were CM and EM, and CD8+ ones EMRA.

The sequenced material came from PBMCs or a T cell subset sorted from them (not recorded which). This rearrangement joins TRBV5-1 to TRBJ2-5; weak D call: TRBD1 (6 bases). The origin of this receptor is an adult woman who had mild COVID-19 (a few samples of this study predate the infection). Cell type and time point are not known. The CDR3 coding sequence is TGCGCCAGCAGCCGGGACCCCTTCCGGGACAAACAAGAGACCCAGTACTTC. This translates into CASSRDPFRDKQETQYF.